This T cell receptor (beta chain) was identified in a study of shared clonotypes between healthy human individuals. Study at large: Two women and three men aged 18 to 49 made up the donors.

Assay used: immunoSEQ multiplex PCR; TCRdb lists only in-frame clones, some missing. The data contain approximately 720,000 clones, around 92% of them singletons. Findings and limits, study-wide: Around 5% was the fraction of naive CD4 clonotypes found shared across four donors. There were few donors, and this limited the genetic and exposure-history diversity represented.

Germline assignment: CDR1 PRHDT and CDR2 FYEKMQ (reference sequence). Trimming removed 5 bases from V and 0 bases from J, with 11 bases in between. The length of the CDR3 is 15 residues. CD45RO-negative CD8 cells positively selected for CCR7 made up the naive population, which excluded terminally differentiated effector memory CD45RA+ cells. To note about this clone: Its cognate antigen is unknown.

The sequenced sample consisted of naive CD8+ T cells sorted from blood. This chain uses TRBV13 with TRBJ2-1, with D uncertain. This receptor was obtained from a man under 40 in good health. The CDR3 nucleotides read TGTGCCAGCAGCGGCGAAGGGCGCTCCTACAATGAGCAGTTCTTC. Amino acid sequence: CASSGEGRSYNEQFF.